A selection of T cell receptor beta chains follows, all from one sample in a study of cytomegalovirus exposure and HLA in healthy donors. Assay used: immunoSEQ multiplex PCR; TCRdb lists only in-frame clones, some missing. Among more than 95,000 clones listed, under 90% were seen once. Material: PBMCs. These receptors were taken from a woman in her late teens or twenties in good health and CMV-seronegative. Both conserved end residues are part of each CDR3. The order of the fields is J gene, CDR3 length, D gene, clone size, V gene, CDR3 protein, CDR3 DNA. D genes are given only for firm matches. Not all rows give a size; the values are once, few, many and, for expanded clones, a class.

TRBJ2-1,12,-,-,TRBV4-1,CASSHVTTEQFF,TGCGCCAGCAGCCATGTTACAACAGAGCAGTTCTTC
TRBJ1-5,17,-,-,TRBV4-1,CASSQSPRRGAEQPQHF,TGCGCCAGCAGCCAGTCGCCCCGTCGGGGAGCAGAACAGCCCCAGCATTTT
TRBJ2-2,16,-,-,TRBV13,CASSWTDDRRSGELFF,TGTGCCAGCAGCTGGACGGACGACAGGCGAAGCGGGGAGCTGTTTTTT
TRBJ2-1,12,TRBD2,-,TRBV7-2,CASRLTSIEQFF,TGTGCCAGCAGGTTGACTAGCATCGAGCAGTTCTTC
TRBJ1-1,14,TRBD1,-,TRBV5-4,CASSRDRGNTEAFF,TGTGCCAGCAGCCGGGACAGGGGTAACACTGAAGCTTTCTTT
TRBJ2-2,16,TRBD2,-,TRBV19,CASRRTSGANTGELFF,TGTGCCAGTAGGAGGACTAGCGGGGCGAACACCGGGGAGCTGTTTTTT
TRBJ1-1,13,-,-,TRBV7-6,CASSYRLNTEAFF,TGTGCCAGCAGCTACAGGTTAAACACTGAAGCTTTCTTT
TRBJ2-7,12,TRBD2,-,TRBV7-2,CASSLPSGIRYF,TGTGCCAGCAGCTTACCCAGCGGGATCCGGTACTTC
TRBJ2-7,15,TRBD2,-,TRBV4-1,CASSQESGRSYEQYF,TGCGCCAGCAGCCAAGAAAGCGGGAGATCCTACGAGCAGTACTTC
TRBJ1-1,15,TRBD1,-,TRBV2,CASSESGGWNTEAFF,TGTGCCAGCAGTGAGTCAGGGGGGTGGAACACTGAAGCTTTCTTT
TRBJ1-1,17,-,-,TRBV7-2,CASSHTGTMGMNTEAFF,TGTGCCAGCAGCCACACCGGGACAATGGGTATGAACACTGAAGCTTTCTTT
TRBJ2-3,15,-,-,TRBV28,CASPSVEGVTDTQYF,TGTGCCAGCCCCTCGGTTGAGGGAGTCACAGATACGCAGTATTTT
TRBJ2-7,15,-,-,TRBV5-1,CASSLGAVQSYEQYF,TGCGCCAGCAGCTTGGGAGCGGTCCAATCCTACGAGCAGTACTTC
TRBJ2-1,18,-,-,TRBV9,CASSPHIIGEFSYNEQFF,TGTGCCAGCAGCCCTCACATCATTGGGGAGTTCTCCTACAATGAGCAGTTCTTC
TRBJ2-7,14,-,-,TRBV6-6,CASSTTGTQDEQYF,TGTGCCAGCAGTACCACCGGGACACAGGACGAGCAGTACTTC
TRBJ2-1,16,TRBD2,-,TRBV4-1,CASRQTSGTLRDEQFF,TGCGCCAGCAGGCAGACTAGCGGGACTCTCCGCGATGAGCAGTTCTTC
TRBJ2-1,14,-,-,TRBV12-5,CASGLSTNYNEQFF,TGTGCTAGTGGTTTGTCGACTAACTACAATGAGCAGTTCTTC
TRBJ1-1,14,TRBD1,once,TRBV2,CASNLQGANTEAFF,TGTGCCAGCAACCTACAGGGGGCGAACACTGAAGCTTTCTTT
TRBJ1-5,12,TRBD1,once,TRBV28,CASTGGFQPQHF,TGTGCCAGTACAGGGGGGTTTCAGCCCCAGCATTTT
TRBJ1-1,14,-,-,TRBV7-8,CASSPAGMNTEAFF,TGTGCCAGCAGCCCGGCGGGAATGAACACTGAAGCTTTCTTT
TRBJ2-7,16,TRBD2,-,TRBV11-3,CASSPRLAPTSYEQYF,TGTGCCAGCAGCCCCAGACTAGCGCCAACCTCCTACGAGCAGTACTTC
TRBJ2-3,15,TRBD2,-,TRBV29-1,CSVGLAGLGTDTQYF,TGCAGCGTTGGTCTAGCGGGTCTTGGCACAGATACGCAGTATTTT
TRBJ2-7,14,TRBD2,-,TRBV2,CASRVAGGPYEQYF,TGTGCCAGCAGGGTAGCGGGAGGACCCTACGAGCAGTACTTC
TRBJ1-1,13,-,-,TRBV6-7,CASSHPMNTEAFF,TGTGCCAGCAGCCATCCCATGAACACTGAAGCTTTCTTT
TRBJ2-1,13,-,-,TRBV7-2,CASSLVVAFEQFF,TGTGCCAGCAGCTTAGTTGTAGCGTTTGAGCAGTTCTTC
TRBJ2-7,14,-,-,TRBV6-5,CASSYYRNPYEQYF,TGTGCCAGCAGTTACTACAGGAACCCCTACGAGCAGTACTTC
TRBJ1-5,15,-,-,TRBV5-4,CASSLQGISNQPQHF,TGTGCCAGCAGCCTACAGGGTATCAGCAATCAGCCCCAGCATTTT
TRBJ2-7,13,-,-,TRBV4-1,CASSQASSYEQYF,TGCGCCAGCAGCCAAGCCAGCTCCTACGAGCAGTACTTC
TRBJ2-7,15,TRBD2,-,TRBV6-1,CASSPWGGRTYEQYF,TGTGCCAGCAGTCCTTGGGGGGGAAGGACCTACGAGCAGTACTTC
TRBJ1-2,13,-,once,TRBV13,CASSLVRDYGYTF,TGTGCCAGCAGCTTAGTCAGGGACTATGGCTACACCTTC
TRBJ1-5,15,-,-,TRBV18,CASSPYRELSQPQHF,TGTGCCAGCTCACCATATCGGGAGTTGAGTCAGCCCCAGCATTTT
TRBJ2-3,17,TRBD2,-,TRBV7-6,CASSLGSSGGPGDTQYF,TGTGCCAGCAGCTTGGGGTCAAGCGGGGGGCCCGGAGATACGCAGTATTTT
TRBJ2-2,12,-,-,TRBV5-1,CASTASIGELFF,TGCGCCAGCACCGCCTCTATCGGGGAGCTGTTTTTT
TRBJ2-7,13,-,-,TRBV27,CASAAGTTYEQYF,TGTGCCAGCGCTGCGGGAACGACCTACGAGCAGTACTTC
TRBJ2-7,14,TRBD1,-,TRBV5-1,CASSPGDRVIEQYF,TGCGCCAGCAGCCCAGGGGACAGGGTAATCGAGCAGTACTTC
TRBJ2-1,14,TRBD1,-,TRBV27,CASSTQGPYNEQFF,TGTGCCAGCAGTACACAGGGGCCCTACAATGAGCAGTTCTTC
TRBJ2-3,14,TRBD2,-,TRBV25-1,CASSGLADTDTQYF,TGTGCCAGCAGTGGACTAGCGGACACAGATACGCAGTATTTT
TRBJ1-2,15,TRBD1,few,TRBV28,CASSGQGAYGYGYTF,TGTGCCAGCAGTGGACAGGGGGCCTATGGGTATGGCTACACCTTC
TRBJ1-5,15,-,-,TRBV5-6,CASSLAGLSGQPQHF,TGTGCCAGCAGCTTGGCAGGACTTTCGGGTCAGCCCCAGCATTTT
TRBJ2-7,15,TRBD1,-,TRBV27,CASSSPRTGGREQYF,TGTGCCAGCAGTTCCCCAAGGACAGGTGGTCGCGAGCAGTACTTC
TRBJ2-4,14,-,-,TRBV9,CASSVGVAKNIQYF,TGTGCCAGCAGCGTAGGAGTAGCCAAAAACATTCAGTACTTC
TRBJ2-3,14,TRBD1,-,TRBV2,CASSGDRGLGTQYF,TGTGCCAGCAGCGGGGACAGGGGGCTAGGTACGCAGTATTTT
TRBJ2-7,16,TRBD2,-,TRBV6-1,CASSELWASGLYEQYF,TGTGCCAGCAGTGAACTTTGGGCTAGCGGGTTGTACGAGCAGTACTTC
TRBJ1-5,15,-,-,TRBV7-8,CASSAGRVSNQPQHF,TGTGCCAGCAGTGCGGGACGGGTTAGCAATCAGCCCCAGCATTTT
TRBJ2-1,16,-,-,TRBV4-1,CASSRPERGTYNEQFF,TGCGCCAGCAGCCGACCGGAACGCGGCACCTACAATGAGCAGTTCTTC
TRBJ2-7,15,TRBD1,-,TRBV11-3,CASSITGTVGYEQYF,TGTGCCAGCAGCATAACCGGGACAGTTGGTTACGAGCAGTACTTC
TRBJ1-1,14,-,-,TRBV21-1,CASKTDRVNTEAFF,TGTGCCAGCAAGACTGACAGGGTGAACACTGAAGCTTTCTTT
TRBJ2-7,13,-,-,TRBV27,CASSYAGGYEQYF,TGTGCCAGCAGTTACGCAGGGGGGTACGAGCAGTACTTC
TRBJ1-2,14,TRBD1,-,TRBV19,CASIPGQGAGGYTF,TGTGCCAGTATTCCGGGACAGGGGGCTGGTGGCTACACCTTC
TRBJ2-7,15,-,-,TRBV18,CASSQDTPSPTEQYF,TGTGCCAGCTCACAGGACACACCATCTCCTACCGAGCAGTACTTC
TRBJ2-7,16,TRBD2,-,TRBV11-2,CASSLDSPAGVYEQYF,TGTGCCAGCAGCTTAGATTCTCCAGCGGGAGTGTACGAGCAGTACTTC
TRBJ2-1,14,TRBD1,-,TRBV28,CASSLGQRYNEQFF,TGTGCCAGCAGTTTGGGACAGCGATACAATGAGCAGTTCTTC
TRBJ1-1,13,TRBD1,few,TRBV5-5,CASSLTGVTEAFF,TGTGCCAGCAGCTTGACAGGGGTCACTGAAGCTTTCTTT
TRBJ2-6,16,-,-,TRBV9,CASTDGLNSGANVLTF,TGTGCCAGCACCGATGGACTGAACTCTGGGGCCAACGTCCTGACTTTC
TRBJ2-1,15,TRBD2,-,TRBV18,CASSPRLAGSGEQFF,TGTGCCAGCTCACCAAGGCTAGCGGGATCAGGTGAGCAGTTCTTC
TRBJ2-7,13,-,-,TRBV7-9,CASSIDRFYEQYF,TGTGCCAGCAGCATTGACAGGTTCTACGAGCAGTACTTC
TRBJ1-3,15,-,-,TRBV23-1,CASSRSDTSGNTIYF,TGCGCCAGCAGTCGATCTGACACCTCTGGAAACACCATATATTTT
TRBJ1-1,15,TRBD1,-,TRBV7-9,CASSTGQGISTEAFF,TGTGCCAGCAGCACAGGACAGGGGATCAGCACTGAAGCTTTCTTT
TRBJ2-3,15,TRBD2,-,TRBV6-5,CASSRLAHGTDTQYF,TGTGCCAGCAGCCGACTAGCGCATGGCACAGATACGCAGTATTTT
TRBJ2-1,15,TRBD2,-,TRBV6-5,CASSLLAGGRNEQFF,TGTGCCAGCAGTCTCTTAGCGGGAGGTAGAAATGAGCAGTTCTTC